Listed here are 31 T cell receptor beta chains from one sample, sequenced in a study of shared clonotypes between healthy human individuals. The naive CD8 subset, CD45RO-negative cells positively selected for CCR7, excluded terminally differentiated effector memory CD45RA+ cells. The data were produced by immunoSEQ multiplex PCR, yet TCRdb's version contains in-frame clones alone and is incomplete. In the table there are hundreds of thousands of clones, around 96% of which are singletons. Sequencing used naive CD8+ T cells sorted from blood. These receptors came from a woman under 40 in good health.

This clone was seen a few times. Distinct nucleotide sequences in the sample also encode this CDR3. The V call is TRBV2, the J call TRBJ1-2; D may be TRBD1 (5 bases). This CDR3 region has 11 residues. Trimming left V 4 bases short and J 6 bases short, with 6 bases between. The germline CDR1 and CDR2 sequences are SNHLY and FYNNEI. CDR3 protein: CASSAGDGYTF. The CDR3 nucleotides read TGTGCCAGCAGTGCGGGGGATGGCTACACCTTC.

The chain recombines TRBV7-9 with TRBJ2-5; TRBD2 matches at 7 bases. The germline CDR1 and CDR2 sequences are SEHNR and FQNEAQ (reference sequence). The CDR3 runs 15 residues. After removal of 7 bases from V and 5 bases from J, the junction contained 13 bases not matched to a gene. In nucleotides, the CDR3 is TGTGCCAGCACCTCTCAAAGGGAGGGCCGGGAGACCCAGTACTTC. It translates to CASTSQREGRETQYF.

CDR3 in DNA: TGTGCCAGTAGTCCCCCAGGACTAGCGGGAAGCAATGAGCAGTTCTTC. The encoded protein is CASSPPGLAGSNEQFF. The chain employs TRBV19 and TRBJ2-1; 12 bases are a match to TRBD2. CDR1 is LNHDA and CDR2 is SQIVND in the germline V gene (reference sequence). J was trimmed by 6 bases and V by 5 bases; bases with no gene match: 8. The CDR3 length is 16 residues.

This chain uses TRBV25-1 with TRBJ2-5; D call uncertain. V gave up 3 bases and J gave up 5 bases, with 7 bases separating them. The CDR3 spans 12 residues. Germline CDR1 MGHDK, CDR2 SYGVNS. The CDR3 sequence: CASSDGWETQYF. DNA for the CDR3: TGTGCCAGCAGTGATGGGTGGGAGACCCAGTACTTC.

V is TRBV6-5 and J is TRBJ1-2; D ambiguous. V shed 2 bases and J shed 3 bases, with 7 bases lying between them. The CDR3 length is 13 residues. Germline V gives CDR1 MNHEY, CDR2 SVGAGI. The CDR3 DNA is TGTGCCAGCAGTTACGGTCCGTACTATGGCTACACCTTC. Protein product: CASSYGPYYGYTF.

This chain joins TRBV10-2 and TRBJ1-5; D unresolved. V lost 8 bases and J lost 3, with 20 bases in between. CDR1 and CDR2 (germline): WSHSY, SAAADI. The length of the CDR3 is 16 residues. The CDR3 loop is CASSDGINIANQPQHF. The CDR3 region has the DNA TGCGCCAGCTCGGACGGAATAAATATAGCCAATCAGCCCCAGCATTTT.

The chain joins TRBV27 to TRBJ2-6; D possibly uses TRBD1 or TRBD2 (6 bases each). The V end lost 5 bases, the J end lost 0 bases, and 23 bases lay between the germline ends. The CDR3 has 20 residues. Per the germline V gene, CDR1 is MNHEY and CDR2 is SMNVEV (reference sequence). CDR3 nucleotide sequence: TGTGCCAGCAGTGATCCCCCGGGGGCGATTTCCACCTCTGGGGCCAACGTCCTGACTTTC. This translates into CASSDPPGAISTSGANVLTF.

Turning to this clone: Other DNA sequences from this sample encode an identical CDR3 as well. The chain uses TRBV4-1 and TRBJ2-7; tentatively, D is TRBD1 (6 bases). The CDR3 consists of 14 residues. V dropped 4 bases and J dropped 1 base, with 11 bases sitting between them. The germline V gene encodes CDR1 MGHRA and CDR2 YSYEKL. The CDR3 is CASSPGHLSYEQYF. CDR3 sequence (DNA): TGCGCCAGCAGCCCGGGACACTTGTCCTACGAGCAGTACTTC.

The chain joins TRBV19 to TRBJ2-7; D is unresolved. The CDR3 has 13 residues. V lost 1 base and J 3 bases, leaving 7 bases between the germline ends. The V gene's germline CDR1 is LNHDA and CDR2 SQIVND (reference sequence). CDR3 region: CASSIADNYEQYF. The CDR3 region has the DNA TGTGCCAGTAGTATAGCTGACAACTACGAGCAGTACTTC.

This clone was found once. This chain links TRBV21-1 with TRBJ2-2; the table names TRBD2, a call not compared with the DNA. TRBV21-1 has pseudogene status. The CDR3 is 20 residues long. The CDR3 here is CASSKSAGTSGSGVTGELFF. The CDR3 nucleotides read TGTGCCAGCAGCAAAAGCGCCGGGACTAGCGGGAGTGGGGTCACCGGGGAGCTGTTTTTT.

The count of this clone is one. V and J are TRBV7-6 and TRBJ2-7; 7 nucleotides align to TRBD2. Germline-derived CDR1 and CDR2 are SGHVS and FNYEAQ. The CDR3 is 14 residues long. After removal of 3 bases from V and 2 bases from J, the junction contained 4 bases not matched to a gene. CDR3 protein: CASSFGSGAYEQYF. CDR3 DNA sequence: TGTGCCAGCAGCTTTGGCAGCGGGGCCTACGAGCAGTACTTC.

This chain uses TRBV28 with TRBJ2-3; TRBD2 matches at 11 bases. V lost 1 base, J lost 4 bases, and 4 bases stayed unmatched. Germline CDR1 and CDR2: MDHEN and SYDVKM. This CDR3 has 16 amino acids. CDR3 nucleotide sequence: TGTGCCAGCAGTTTATTAACTAGCGGGGGTGCAGATACGCAGTATTTT. Translation gives CASSLLTSGGADTQYF.

V is TRBV7-2 and J is TRBJ2-7; D not resolved. The germline V and J ends were trimmed by 5 bases and 4 bases, with 24 bases remaining between them. Germline V lookup: CDR1 SGHTA, CDR2 FQGNSA. The CDR3 runs to 17 residues. The CDR3 is CASSPTSPGSRLYEQYF. The CDR3 bases are TGTGCCAGCAGCCCCACCAGCCCCGGATCCCGCCTTTACGAGCAGTACTTC.

The chain carries TRBV7-9 and TRBJ1-1, with TRBD1 as a possible D gene (5 bases). CDR3 length equals 14 residues. V was clipped by 10 bases and J by 10 bases, with 25 bases between them. The germline gives CDR1 SEHNR, CDR2 FQNEAQ (reference sequence). As DNA, the CDR3 is TGTGCCACCCAGGGCGGTCGGGCCAAAAACGGAGCTTTCTTT. This translates into CATQGGRAKNGAFF.

In DNA, the CDR3 is TGTGCCAGCAGTTCCCTGCTTGATACCGGGGAGCTGTTTTTT. Its protein product is CASSSLLDTGELFF. The J gene is TRBJ2-2, the V gene TRBV6-5; the D is unclear. Germline assignment: CDR1 MNHEY and CDR2 SVGAGI. V gave up 4 bases and J gave up 5 bases, with 11 bases separating them. This CDR3 is built from 14 residues.

The gene calls are TRBV10-2 and TRBJ1-2; 9 bases are a match to TRBD1. The ends lost 7 bases at V and 7 bases at J; junction bases unmatched: 22. The CDR3 totals 18 residues. The germline V gene encodes CDR1 WSHSY and CDR2 SAAADI. The CDR3 sequence: CASKNSGTGLQWSIGYTF. CDR3 nucleotides: TGCGCCAGCAAAAACTCCGGGACAGGGTTGCAGTGGTCTATTGGCTACACCTTC.

A remark on this clone: The same CDR3 can be traced to other DNA sequences in this sample. The rearrangement links TRBV28 to TRBJ2-1; no clear D gene. V was pared by 6 bases and J by 4 bases, with 4 bases between. The CDR3 has 11 amino acids. Germline loops: CDR1 MDHEN, CDR2 SYDVKM. The DNA for the CDR3 is TGTGCCAGCAGCCCGTACAATGAGCAGTTCTTC. Its translation: CASSPYNEQFF.

This clone was seen a single time. The V and J genes are TRBV2 and TRBJ1-5, with 9 bases lining up with TRBD1. The germline CDR1 and CDR2 sequences are SNHLY and FYNNEI. After removal of 6 bases from V and 7 bases from J, the junction contained 4 bases not matched to a gene. The CDR3 runs to 13 residues. CDR3 DNA: TGTGCCAGCAGGGACAGGGGTTGGCAGCCCCAGCATTTT. It specifies CASRDRGWQPQHF.

This clone was detected once. V usage is TRBV7-9 and J usage is TRBJ2-7, with a possible D match to TRBD2 (6 bases). This CDR3 has 13 residues. The germline V gene encodes CDR1 SEHNR and CDR2 FQNEAQ (reference sequence). Trimming left V 0 bases short and J 6 bases short, with 9 bases between. The CDR3 DNA sequence: TGTGCCAGCAGCTTAGCGTCTAGCGCCGAGCAGTACTTC. Residues: CASSLASSAEQYF.

This sequence joins TRBV10-2 and TRBJ2-7; 7 nucleotides agree with TRBD1. CDR1 and CDR2 (germline): WSHSY, SAAADI. Losses at the gene ends were 7 bases for V and 2 bases for J; bases not matched to a gene: 11. The CDR3 consists of 15 residues. CDR3 sequence (DNA): TGCGCCAGCATCGAGGAGACAGGGTATACCTACGAGCAGTACTTC. Its translation: CASIEETGYTYEQYF.

The rearrangement joins TRBV5-1 to TRBJ2-7; TRBD1 matches at 8 bases. This CDR3 has 12 residues. Looked up from germline, CDR1 is SGHRS and CDR2 is YFSETQ. With V trimmed by 5 bases and J by 6 bases, 4 bases remained unmatched. This CDR3 is CASRATGAEQYF. CDR3 bases: TGCGCCAGCAGAGCGACAGGGGCCGAGCAGTACTTC.

Worth noting for this clone: The same CDR3 is also encoded by other DNA sequences in this sample. This rearrangement joins TRBV9 to TRBJ2-7, with TRBD2 identical over 10 bases. Per the germline V gene, CDR1 is SGDLS and CDR2 is YYNGEE. The CDR3 spans 16 residues. J lost 1 base, V lost 0 bases, and 4 bases had no gene match. The CDR3, as DNA: TGTGCCAGCAGCGTAGTTCCTAGCGGGAGTTCCTACGAGCAGTACTTC. Residues: CASSVVPSGSSYEQYF.

The sample holds one count of this clone. The chain uses TRBV7-9 and TRBJ2-2; 9 nucleotides line up with TRBD2. The CDR3 is made up of 17 amino acids. Trimming cost V 5 bases and J 2 bases; bases outside gene matches: 9. CDR1 is SEHNR, CDR2 FQNEAQ, per germline (reference sequence). CDR3 sequence (DNA): TGTGCCAGCAGCCCGGGACTAGCAAACTTAAACACCGGGGAGCTGTTTTTT. Its protein is CASSPGLANLNTGELFF.

This sequence joins TRBV5-5 and TRBJ2-7; D might be TRBD1 (6 bases). Germline CDR1 is SGHKS and CDR2 is YYEKEE (reference sequence). The CDR3 length is 14 residues. V dropped 4 bases and J dropped 2 bases, with 13 bases sitting between them. In nucleotides, the CDR3 is TGTGCCAGCAGCGGAGCCGGGACAACCTACGAGCAGTACTTC. This gives the protein CASSGAGTTYEQYF.

The chain uses TRBV19 and TRBJ1-4; D not resolved. The CDR3 consists of 16 residues. Trimming took off 1 base at V and 0 bases at J, with 9 bases between the two ends. Germline lookup yields CDR1 LNHDA and CDR2 SQIVND (reference sequence). DNA of the CDR3: TGTGCCAGTAGTATAGCAGTATCAGCAACTAATGAAAAACTGTTTTTT. Translating it yields CASSIAVSATNEKLFF.

The CDR3, as DNA: TGTGCCAGCAGCTTAATCGCCCGGGCGAGCAATCAGCCCCAGCATTTT. Translating gives CASSLIARASNQPQHF. The gene calls are TRBV7-8 and TRBJ1-5, with no clear D. The germline CDR1 and CDR2 sequences are SGHVS and FQNEAQ. V gave up 2 bases and J gave up 1 base, with 12 bases separating them. The CDR3 is made up of 16 amino acids.

The chain has TRBV27 and TRBJ1-5, with 7 bases aligning to TRBD1. This CDR3 is 14 amino acids long. CDR1 MNHEY and CDR2 SMNVEV come from the germline V gene (reference sequence). The trim removed 5 bases at V and 5 bases at J, leaving 6 bases unmatched. CDR3 region: CASSIVGGDQPQHF. DNA for the CDR3: TGTGCCAGCAGTATAGTAGGGGGCGATCAGCCCCAGCATTTT.

CDR3 amino acids: CATRSTSGSHRYF. CDR3 DNA: TGTGCCACCAGGTCGACTAGCGGGAGCCATCGGTACTTC. This sequence joins TRBV15 and TRBJ2-7, with TRBD2 matching over 12 bases. CDR1 is LNHNV, CDR2 YYDKDF, per germline (reference sequence). V gave up 6 bases and J gave up 12 bases; unmatched junction bases: 9. CDR3 length: 13 amino acids.

This clone was observed once. This chain links TRBV6-6 with TRBJ1-2, with D unresolved. V was shortened by 6 bases and J by 1 base, with 18 bases between the two germline ends. Germline V lookup: CDR1 MNHNY, CDR2 SVGAGI (reference sequence). This CDR3 spans 16 amino acids. The CDR3, as DNA: TGTGCCAGCAGCCATCAGGCGAGCCAAGATAACTATGGCTACACCTTC. This sequence encodes CASSHQASQDNYGYTF.

J is TRBJ1-1 and V is TRBV7-9; D is unresolved. Germline V gene data show CDR1 as SEHNR and CDR2 as FQNEAQ (reference sequence). The CDR3 is 15 amino acids. Trimming removed 4 bases at V and 0 bases at J, with 12 bases between. CDR3 in DNA: TGTGCCAGCAGCTCCTCGTCACCGATGAACACTGAAGCTTTCTTT. Protein product: CASSSSSPMNTEAFF. Using reference TRBV7-9 and TRBJ1-1 for the parts outside the CDR3, the full variable domain is DTGVSQNPRHKITKRGQNVTFRCDPISEHNRLYWYRQTLGQGPEFLTYFQNEAQLEKSRLLSDRFSAERPKGSFSTLEIQRTEQGDSAMYLCASSSSSPMNTEAFFGQGTRLTVV.

As concerns this clone: Other nucleotide sequences from this sample produce the same CDR3. The J gene is TRBJ1-5, the V gene TRBV19; the D gene is possibly TRBD1 (6 bases). Germline V CDR1 and CDR2: LNHDA, SQIVND (reference sequence). Trimming removed 6 bases from V and 8 bases from J, with 11 bases in between. The CDR3 is 12 residues long. DNA for the CDR3: TGTGCCAGTAGGGTACAGGGAGAGCCCCAGCATTTT. Its protein is CASRVQGEPQHF.